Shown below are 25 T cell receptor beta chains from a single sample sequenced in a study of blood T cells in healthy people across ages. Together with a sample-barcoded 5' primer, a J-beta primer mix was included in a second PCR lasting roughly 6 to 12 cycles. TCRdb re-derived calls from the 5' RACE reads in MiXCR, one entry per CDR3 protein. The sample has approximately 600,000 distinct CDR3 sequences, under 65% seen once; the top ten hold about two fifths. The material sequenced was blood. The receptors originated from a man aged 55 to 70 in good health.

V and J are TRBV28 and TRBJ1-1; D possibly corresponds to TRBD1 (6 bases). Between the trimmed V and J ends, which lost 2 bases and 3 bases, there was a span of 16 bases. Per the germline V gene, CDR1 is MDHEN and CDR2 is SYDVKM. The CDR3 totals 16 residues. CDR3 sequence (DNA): TGTGCCAGCAGTTTAGAGGGGGACGCGGTGGACACTGAAGCTTTCTTT. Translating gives CASSLEGDAVDTEAFF.

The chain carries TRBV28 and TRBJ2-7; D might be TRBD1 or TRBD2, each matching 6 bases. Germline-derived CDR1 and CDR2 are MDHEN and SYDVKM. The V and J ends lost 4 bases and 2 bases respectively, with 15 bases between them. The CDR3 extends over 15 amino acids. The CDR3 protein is CASSSPGGSTYEQYF. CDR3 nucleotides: TGTGCCAGCAGTTCGCCCGGGGGCTCAACCTACGAGCAGTACTTC.

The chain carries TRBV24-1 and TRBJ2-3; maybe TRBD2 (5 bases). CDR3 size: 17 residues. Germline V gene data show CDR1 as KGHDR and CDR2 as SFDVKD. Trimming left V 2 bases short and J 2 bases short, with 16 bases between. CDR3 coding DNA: TGTGCCACCAGTGATTCTGGGCGGGCGGCGCACACAGATACGCAGTATTTT. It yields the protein CATSDSGRAAHTDTQYF.

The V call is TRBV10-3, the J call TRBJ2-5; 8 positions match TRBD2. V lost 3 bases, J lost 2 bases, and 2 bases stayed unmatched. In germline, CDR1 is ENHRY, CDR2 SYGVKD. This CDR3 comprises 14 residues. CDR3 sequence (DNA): TGTGCCATCAGTGACGGGGGGGAACAAGAGACCCAGTACTTC. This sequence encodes CAISDGGEQETQYF.

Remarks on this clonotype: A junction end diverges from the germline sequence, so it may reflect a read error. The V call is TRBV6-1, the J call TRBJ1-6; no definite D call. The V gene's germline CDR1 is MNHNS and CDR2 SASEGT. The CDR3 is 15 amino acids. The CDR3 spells CASSEIGGNSSPLHF. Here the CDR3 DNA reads TGTGCCAGCAGTGAAATTGGTGGGAATAGTTCACCCCTTCACTTT.

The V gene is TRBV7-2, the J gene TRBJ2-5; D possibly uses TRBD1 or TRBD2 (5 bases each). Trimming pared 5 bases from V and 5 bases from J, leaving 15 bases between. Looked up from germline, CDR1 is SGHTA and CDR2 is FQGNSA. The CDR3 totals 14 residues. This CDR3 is CASSGGSPGETQYF. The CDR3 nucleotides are TGTGCCAGCAGCGGGGGTTCCCCGGGGGAGACCCAGTACTTC. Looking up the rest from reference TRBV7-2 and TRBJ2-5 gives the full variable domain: GAGVSQSPSNKVTEKGKDVELRCDPISGHTALYWYRQSLGQGLEFLIYFQGNSAPDKSGLPSDRFSAERTGGSVSTLTIQRTQQEDSAVYLCASSGGSPGETQYFGPGTRLLVL.

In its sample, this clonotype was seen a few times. The CDR3 sequence is CASSQGVSGTSLSYEQYF. The CDR3 DNA sequence: TGCGCCAGCAGCCAAGGGGTATCGGGAACTAGCCTCAGCTACGAGCAGTACTTC. This chain joins TRBV4-1 and TRBJ2-7; perhaps TRBD2 as D (6 bases). CDR1 and CDR2 from the germline V gene are MGHRA and YSYEKL. The CDR3 spans 18 residues. V shed 1 base and J shed 3 bases, with 22 bases lying between them.

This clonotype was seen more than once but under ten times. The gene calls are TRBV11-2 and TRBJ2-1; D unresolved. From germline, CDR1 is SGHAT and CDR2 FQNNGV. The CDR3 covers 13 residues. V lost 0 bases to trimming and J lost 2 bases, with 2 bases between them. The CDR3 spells CASSLDAYNEQFF. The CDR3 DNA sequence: TGTGCCAGCAGCTTAGATGCCTACAATGAGCAGTTCTTC.

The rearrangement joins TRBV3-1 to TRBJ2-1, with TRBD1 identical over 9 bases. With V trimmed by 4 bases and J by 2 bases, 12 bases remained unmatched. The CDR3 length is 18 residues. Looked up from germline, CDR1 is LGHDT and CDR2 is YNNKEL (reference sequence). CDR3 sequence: CASSRKTAGQGPYNEQFF. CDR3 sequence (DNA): TGTGCCAGCAGCCGGAAGACGGCGGGACAGGGACCCTACAATGAGCAGTTCTTC.

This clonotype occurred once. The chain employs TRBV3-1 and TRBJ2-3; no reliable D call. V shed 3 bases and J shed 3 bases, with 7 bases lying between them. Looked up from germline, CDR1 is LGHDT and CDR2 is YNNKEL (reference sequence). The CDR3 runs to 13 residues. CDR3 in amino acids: CASSQFATDTQYF. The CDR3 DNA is TGTGCCAGCAGCCAGTTCGCAACAGATACGCAGTATTTT.

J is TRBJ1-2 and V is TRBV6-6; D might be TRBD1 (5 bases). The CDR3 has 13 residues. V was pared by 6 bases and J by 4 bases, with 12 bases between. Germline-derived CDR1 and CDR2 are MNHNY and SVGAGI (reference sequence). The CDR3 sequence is CASRPTAGYGYTF. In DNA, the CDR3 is TGTGCCAGCAGACCGACAGCTGGCTATGGCTACACCTTC.

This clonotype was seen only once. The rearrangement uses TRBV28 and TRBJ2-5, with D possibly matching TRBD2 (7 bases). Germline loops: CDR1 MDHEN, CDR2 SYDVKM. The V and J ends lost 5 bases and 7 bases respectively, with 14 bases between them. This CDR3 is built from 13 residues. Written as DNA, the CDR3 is TGTGCCAGCAGTGACGGGGGGCCGGGGACCCAGTACTTC. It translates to CASSDGGPGTQYF. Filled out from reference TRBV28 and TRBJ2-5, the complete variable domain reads DVKVTQSSRYLVKRTGEKVFLECVQDMDHENMFWYRQDPGLGLRLIYFSYDVKMKEKGDIPEGYSVSREKKERFSLILESASTNQTSMYLCASSDGGPGTQYFGPGTRLLVL.

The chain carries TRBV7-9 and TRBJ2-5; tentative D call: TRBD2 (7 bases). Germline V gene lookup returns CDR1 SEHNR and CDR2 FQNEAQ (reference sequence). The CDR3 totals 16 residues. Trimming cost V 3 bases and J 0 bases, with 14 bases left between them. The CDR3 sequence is CASSFSGTLNQETQYF. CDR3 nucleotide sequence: TGTGCCAGCAGCTTCAGCGGGACACTGAACCAAGAGACCCAGTACTTC. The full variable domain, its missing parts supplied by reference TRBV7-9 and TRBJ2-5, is DTGVSQNPRHKITKRGQNVTFRCDPISEHNRLYWYRQTLGQGPEFLTYFQNEAQLEKSRLLSDRFSAERPKGSFSTLEIQRTEQGDSAMYLCASSFSGTLNQETQYFGPGTRLLVL.

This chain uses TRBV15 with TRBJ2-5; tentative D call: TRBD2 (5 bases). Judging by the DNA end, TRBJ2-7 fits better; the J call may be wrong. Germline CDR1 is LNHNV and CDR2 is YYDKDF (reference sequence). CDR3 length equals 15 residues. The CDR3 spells CATSRDKGGPYEQYF. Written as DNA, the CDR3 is TGTGCCACCAGCAGAGATAAAGGCGGGCCATACGAGCAGTACTTC.

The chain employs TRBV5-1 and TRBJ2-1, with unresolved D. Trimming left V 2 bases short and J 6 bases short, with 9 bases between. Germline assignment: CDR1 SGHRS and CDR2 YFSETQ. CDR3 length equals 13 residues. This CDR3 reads CASSFDWGNEQFF. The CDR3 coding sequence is TGCGCCAGCAGCTTTGACTGGGGCAATGAGCAGTTCTTC.

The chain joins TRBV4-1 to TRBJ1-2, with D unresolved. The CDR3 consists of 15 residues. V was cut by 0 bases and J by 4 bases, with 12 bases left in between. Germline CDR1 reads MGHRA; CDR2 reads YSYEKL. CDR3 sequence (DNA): TGCGCCAGCAGCCAAGAGGCAGGCATAGGCTATGGCTACACCTTC. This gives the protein CASSQEAGIGYGYTF.

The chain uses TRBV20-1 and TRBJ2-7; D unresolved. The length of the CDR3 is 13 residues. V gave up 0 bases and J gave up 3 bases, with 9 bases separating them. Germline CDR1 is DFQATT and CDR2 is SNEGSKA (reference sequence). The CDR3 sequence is CSAREGLDYEQYF. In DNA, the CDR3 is TGCAGTGCTAGAGAGGGGTTGGACTACGAGCAGTACTTC.

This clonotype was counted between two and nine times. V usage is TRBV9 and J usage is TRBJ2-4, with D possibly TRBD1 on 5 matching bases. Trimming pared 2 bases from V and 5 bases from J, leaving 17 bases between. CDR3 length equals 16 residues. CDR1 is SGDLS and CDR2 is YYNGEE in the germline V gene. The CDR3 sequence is CASSVSQGAGENIQYF. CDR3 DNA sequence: TGTGCCAGCAGCGTCTCTCAAGGGGCAGGCGAAAACATTCAGTACTTC.

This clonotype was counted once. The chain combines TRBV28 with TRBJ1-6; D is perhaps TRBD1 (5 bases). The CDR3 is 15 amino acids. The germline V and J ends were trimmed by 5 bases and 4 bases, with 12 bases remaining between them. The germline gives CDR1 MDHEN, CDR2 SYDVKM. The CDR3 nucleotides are TGTGCCAGCAGTACACCGGGGACGTATAATTCACCCCTCCACTTT. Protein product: CASSTPGTYNSPLHF.

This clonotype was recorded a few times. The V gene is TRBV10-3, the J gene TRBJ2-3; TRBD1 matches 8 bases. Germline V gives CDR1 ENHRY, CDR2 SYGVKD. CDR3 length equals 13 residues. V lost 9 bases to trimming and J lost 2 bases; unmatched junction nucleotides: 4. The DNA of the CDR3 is TGTGCCATGAGGACAGGGAACACAGATACGCAGTATTTT. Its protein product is CAMRTGNTDTQYF.

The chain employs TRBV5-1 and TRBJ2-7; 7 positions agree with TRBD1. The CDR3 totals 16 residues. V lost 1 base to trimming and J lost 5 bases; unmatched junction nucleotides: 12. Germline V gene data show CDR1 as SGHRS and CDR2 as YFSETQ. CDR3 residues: CASSLRDRTLEDEQYF. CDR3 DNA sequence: TGCGCCAGCAGCTTGAGGGACAGAACCCTAGAGGACGAGCAGTACTTC.

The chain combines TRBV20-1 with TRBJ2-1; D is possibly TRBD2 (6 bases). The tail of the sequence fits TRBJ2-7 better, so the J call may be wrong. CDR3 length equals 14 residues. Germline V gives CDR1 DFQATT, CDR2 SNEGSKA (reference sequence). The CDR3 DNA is TGCAGTGCTTTTAGCGGACCTTCCTACAATGAGCAGTACTTC. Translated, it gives CSAFSGPSYNEQYF.

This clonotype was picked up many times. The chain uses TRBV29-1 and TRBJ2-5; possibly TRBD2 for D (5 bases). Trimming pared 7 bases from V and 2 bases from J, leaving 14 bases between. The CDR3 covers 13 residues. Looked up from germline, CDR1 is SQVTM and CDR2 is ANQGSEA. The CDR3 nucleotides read TGCAGCGCCGACATAACGGGGCAAGAGACCCAGTACTTC. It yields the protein CSADITGQETQYF.

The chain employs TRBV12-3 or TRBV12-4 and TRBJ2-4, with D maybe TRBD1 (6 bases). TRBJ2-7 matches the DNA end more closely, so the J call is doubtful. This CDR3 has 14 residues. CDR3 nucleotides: TGTGCCAGCAGTCCCCAGGGACATACCTACGAGCAGTACTTC. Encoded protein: CASSPQGHTYEQYF.

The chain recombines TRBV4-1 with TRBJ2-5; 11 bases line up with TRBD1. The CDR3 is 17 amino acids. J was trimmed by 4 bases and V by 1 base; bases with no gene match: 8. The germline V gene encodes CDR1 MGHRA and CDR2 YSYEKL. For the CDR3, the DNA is TGCGCCAGCAGCCAAGTCCCCGGGACAGGGGGTCGAGAGACCCAGTACTTC. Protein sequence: CASSQVPGTGGRETQYF.